What follows are 20 T cell receptor beta chains derived from one specimen sequenced in a study of T cells in Graves' hyperthyroidism and ophthalmopathy. There were TCR beta CDR3 regions amplified from RNA transcripts. When the TCR CDR3 underwent first-round RT-PCR, the HTBI primer set was used. Via MiXCR, TCRdb re-called the multiplex PCR reads, giving one row per CDR3 protein. The top ten clones hold 15% to 20% of a sample with about 570,000 distinct CDR3 sequences, approximately 44% of them seen once. The sequencing sample was made of peripheral blood or thyroid tissue (not recorded which). All receptors derive from an adult woman with Graves' disease, either hyperthyroidism or ophthalmopathy (not recorded which).

This clonotype was recorded a few times. This chain uses TRBV29-1 with TRBJ1-1, with D perhaps matching TRBD1 (5 bases). Germline CDR1 and CDR2: SQVTM and ANQGSEA. The CDR3 sequence is 13 residues long. V was clipped by 3 bases and J by 1 base, with 9 bases between them. The CDR3 DNA reads as TGCAGCGTTGAGGACACCAGGAACACTGAAGCTTTCTTT. Residues: CSVEDTRNTEAFF.

J is TRBJ1-6 and V is TRBV4-3; D not certain. From germline, CDR1 is LGHNA and CDR2 YSLEER. This CDR3 has 17 amino acids. V lost 2 bases and J lost 10, with 21 bases in between. CDR3 sequence reads: CASSQFLTGAEGSPLHF. CDR3 nucleotide sequence: TGCGCCAGCAGCCAATTTTTGACCGGAGCGGAAGGATCACCCCTCCACTTT.

The chain uses TRBV29-1 and TRBJ2-7, with D unresolved. The germline CDR1 and CDR2 sequences are SQVTM and ANQGSEA. CDR3 size: 11 residues. The V and J ends lost 5 bases and 4 bases respectively, with 9 bases between them. In DNA, the CDR3 is TGCAGCGTTCGGGTGGGGTACGAGCAGTACTTC. Its translation is CSVRVGYEQYF.

On this clonotype: Since the CDR3 does not end with the conserved phenylalanine or tryptophan, this likely comes from a read error. It is unclear where the CDR3 begins or ends on the DNA, so no DNA is shown, and the CDR3 is as TCRdb lists it. The chain has TRBV4-2 and TRBJ2-6. Germline V gene sequence: CDR1 LGHNA, CDR2 YNFKEQ. The CDR3 spans 9 residues, counting both ends. Here the CDR3 reads CASSQAVTS.

This clonotype was seen repeatedly, ten times or more. The rearrangement links TRBV20-1 to TRBJ1-1; D may be TRBD1 (5 bases). The CDR3 is made up of 14 amino acids. V was shortened by 0 bases and J by 6 bases, with 14 bases between the two germline ends. Per germline, CDR1 DFQATT and CDR2 SNEGSKA (reference sequence). The CDR3 region has the DNA TGCAGTGCTAGAGATTTCGGGACGAAGGCTGAAGCTTTCTTT. It encodes CSARDFGTKAEAFF.

This chain's CDR3 is CSASGTGNYMAFF. The CDR3 DNA reads as TGCAGTGCTAGCGGGACAGGGAATTATATGGCTTTCTTT. The chain recombines TRBV20-1 with TRBJ1-1, with 9 nucleotides matching TRBD1. Trimming cost V 3 bases and J 11 bases; bases outside gene matches: 10. From germline, CDR1 is DFQATT and CDR2 SNEGSKA (reference sequence). This CDR3 is built from 13 residues.

This clonotype was picked up one time. A much larger clonotype is one base distant, so this may be a read error. Here the CDR3 omits its conserved ending phenylalanine or tryptophan, so a read error is the likely source. The CDR3 is CSTGVPGNTIYL. CDR3 DNA sequence: TGCAGCACGGGGGTACCTGGAAACACCATATATCTT. This rearrangement joins TRBV6-1 to TRBJ1-3; TRBD1 is a possible D gene (5 bases). The CDR3 consists of 12 residues. Germline-derived CDR1 and CDR2 are MNHNS and SASEGT.

This clonotype came up once. The chain links TRBV11-2 to TRBJ2-1; no definite D call. Germline V lookup: CDR1 SGHAT, CDR2 FQNNGV. CDR3 length: 11 amino acids. The germline V and J ends were trimmed by 7 bases and 8 bases, with 9 bases remaining between them. CDR3 nucleotide sequence: TGTGCCAGCACCGGATACGATGAGCAGTTCTTC. It translates to CASTGYDEQFF. The full variable domain, with the rest looked up from reference TRBV11-2 and TRBJ2-1, is EAGVAQSPRYKIIEKRQSVAFWCNPISGHATLYWYQQILGQGPKLLIQFQNNGVVDDSQLPKDRFSAERLKGVDSTLKIQPAKLEDSAVYLCASTGYDEQFFGPGTRLTVL.

The chain has TRBV20-1 and TRBJ2-7; a weak D match, TRBD2 (6 bases). The CDR3 has 10 amino acids. CDR1 is DFQATT and CDR2 is SNEGSKA in the germline V gene (reference sequence). The V end lost 6 bases, the J end lost 5 bases, and 8 bases lay between the germline ends. The CDR3 region has the DNA TGCAGTGCCCAGCGGGACGAGCAGTACTTC. Encoded protein: CSAQRDEQYF.

Ten or more counts support this clonotype. The rearrangement joins TRBV7-2 to TRBJ2-7; 7 bases agree with TRBD1. After removal of 4 bases from V and 2 bases from J, the junction contained 8 bases not matched to a gene. This CDR3 spans 15 amino acids. CDR1 is SGHTA, CDR2 FQGNSA, per germline. The CDR3: CASSSYPGQTYEQYF. The CDR3 bases are TGTGCCAGCAGCTCCTACCCGGGACAGACCTACGAGCAGTACTTC. Filled out from reference TRBV7-2 and TRBJ2-7, the complete variable domain reads GAGVSQSPSNKVTEKGKDVELRCDPISGHTALYWYRQSLGQGLEFLIYFQGNSAPDKSGLPSDRFSAERTGGSVSTLTIQRTQQEDSAVYLCASSSYPGQTYEQYFGPGTRLTVT.

V gene TRBV7-6 combines with J gene TRBJ2-5, with 7 bases matching TRBD2. J gave up 3 bases and V 6 bases, and 7 bases lay outside the gene matches. The CDR3 has 14 amino acids. Looked up from germline, CDR1 is SGHVS and CDR2 is FNYEAQ. The CDR3 is CASRAQGGEETQYF. The CDR3 DNA sequence: TGTGCCAGCAGGGCTCAGGGAGGGGAAGAGACCCAGTACTTC.

This rearrangement joins TRBV7-6 to TRBJ1-5; D is unresolved. With 3 bases removed from V and 14 bases from J, the gap between germline ends came to 20 bases. CDR1 SGHVS and CDR2 FNYEAQ come from the germline V gene. The CDR3 consists of 14 residues. CDR3 in DNA: TGTGCCAGCAGCTTGGGAGCGGGAGAACTGTCCGAGCATTTT. Its translation: CASSLGAGELSEHF.

This clonotype was observed at least ten times. The chain recombines TRBV7-9 with TRBJ2-5, with TRBD1 identical over 11 bases. V trimming: 1 base; J trimming: 5 bases; junction bases outside the gene matches: 9. Germline CDR1 reads SEHNR; CDR2 reads FQNEAQ (reference sequence). CDR3 length: 17 residues. In DNA, the CDR3 is TGTGCCAGCAGCTTAGAAGCCGGCGGACAGGGGGCGGAGACCCAGTACTTC. Translated, it gives CASSLEAGGQGAETQYF.

V is TRBV6-6 and J is TRBJ1-1; D is perhaps TRBD1 (5 bases). This CDR3 is built from 17 residues. Germline lookup yields CDR1 MNHNY and CDR2 SVGAGI (reference sequence). The ends were cut back, 7 bases at V and 1 base at J, with 22 bases in the middle. The CDR3 loop reads CASTHGGLLDGNTEAFF. The CDR3 DNA reads TGTGCCAGCACCCACGGGGGTCTCCTGGATGGGAACACTGAAGCTTTCTTT.

There are a few counts of this clonotype. J is TRBJ1-3 and V is TRBV20-1; D call uncertain. CDR3 size: 17 residues. The V end was cut by 2 bases, the J end by 0 bases, with 17 bases between. CDR1 and CDR2 from the germline V gene are DFQATT and SNEGSKA (reference sequence). DNA for the CDR3: TGCAGTGCTAGACCGGGCGGACGGCGGCTCTCTGGAAACACCATATATTTT. Translating it yields CSARPGGRRLSGNTIYF.

The chain recombines TRBV19 with TRBJ1-5, with a weak D call TRBD1 (5 bases). The CDR3 spans 15 residues. In germline, CDR1 is LNHDA, CDR2 SQIVND (reference sequence). The V end lost 6 bases, the J end lost 1 base, and 13 bases lay between the germline ends. The CDR3 coding sequence is TGTGCCAGTAGGCCGGGAGGGGTGAGCAATCAGCCCCAGCATTTT. Protein sequence: CASRPGGVSNQPQHF.

The V gene is TRBV2, the J gene TRBJ2-2, with D possibly matching TRBD1 (6 bases). This CDR3 spans 15 amino acids. The germline V and J ends were trimmed by 2 bases and 7 bases, with 14 bases remaining between them. Per the germline V gene, CDR1 is SNHLY and CDR2 is FYNNEI. DNA for the CDR3: TGTGCCAGCAGTGAACTATATGGGGGCATCGGGGAGCTGTTTTTT. It is translated as CASSELYGGIGELFF.

The chain joins TRBV28 to TRBJ2-5; unclear D gene. From germline, CDR1 is MDHEN and CDR2 SYDVKM. The V and J ends lost 5 bases and 7 bases respectively, with 8 bases between them. CDR3 length: 11 residues. Here the CDR3 DNA reads TGTGCCAGCAGTCCCGGGCCGACCCAGTACTTC. Residues: CASSPGPTQYF.

Turning to this clonotype: An end of the junction does not agree with germline; a read error may underlie this. The V call is TRBV5-1, the J call TRBJ2-7; D tentatively fits TRBD1 or TRBD2 (6 bases each). The germline CDR1 and CDR2 sequences are SGHRS and YFSETQ. The CDR3 has 18 residues. CDR3 bases: TGCACCAGCAGCTTGGCGGGACAAGGGGCCCCCTTGTCTTACGAGCAGTACTTC. Protein product: CTSSLAGQGAPLSYEQYF. Complete variable domain (other parts from reference TRBV5-1 and TRBJ2-7): KAGVTQTPRYLIKTRGQQVTLSCSPISGHRSVSWYQQTPGQGLQFLFEYFSETQRNKGNFPGRFSGRQFSNSRSEMNVSTLELGDSALYLCTSSLAGQGAPLSYEQYFGPGTRLTVT.

This chain joins TRBV7-2 and TRBJ1-1; D not resolved. The V gene's germline CDR1 is SGHTA and CDR2 FQGNSA. V was pared by 5 bases and J by 7 bases, with 14 bases between. This CDR3 spans 13 amino acids. The CDR3 sequence: CASSPDSGLEAFF. The CDR3 region has the DNA TGTGCCAGCAGCCCGGACTCGGGTCTTGAAGCTTTCTTT.